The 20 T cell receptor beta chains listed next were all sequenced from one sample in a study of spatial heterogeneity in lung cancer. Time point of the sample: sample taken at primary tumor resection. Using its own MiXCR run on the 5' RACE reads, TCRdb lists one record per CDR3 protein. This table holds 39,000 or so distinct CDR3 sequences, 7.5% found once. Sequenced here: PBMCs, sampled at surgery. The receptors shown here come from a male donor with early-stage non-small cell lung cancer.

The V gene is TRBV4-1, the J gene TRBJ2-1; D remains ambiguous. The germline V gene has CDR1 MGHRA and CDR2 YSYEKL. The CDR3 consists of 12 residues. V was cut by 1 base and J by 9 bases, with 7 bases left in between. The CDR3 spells CASSQVMGEQFF. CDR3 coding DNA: TGCGCCAGCAGCCAAGTTATGGGTGAGCAGTTCTTC.

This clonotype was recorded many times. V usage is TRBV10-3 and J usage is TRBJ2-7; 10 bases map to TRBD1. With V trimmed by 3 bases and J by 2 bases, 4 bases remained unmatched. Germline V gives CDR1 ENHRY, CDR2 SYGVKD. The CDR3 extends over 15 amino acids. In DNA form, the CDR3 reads TGTGCCATCAGTGATCCGGGACAGGGGACCTACGAGCAGTACGTC. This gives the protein CAISDPGQGTYEQYV.

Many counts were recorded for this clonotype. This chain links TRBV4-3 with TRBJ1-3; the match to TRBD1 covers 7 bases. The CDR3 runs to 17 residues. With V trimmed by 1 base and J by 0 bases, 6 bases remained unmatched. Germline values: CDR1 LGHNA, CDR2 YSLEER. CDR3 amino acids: CASSQATGFSSGNTIYF. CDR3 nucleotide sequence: TGCGCCAGCAGCCAAGCGACAGGGTTCAGCTCTGGAAACACCATATATTTT.

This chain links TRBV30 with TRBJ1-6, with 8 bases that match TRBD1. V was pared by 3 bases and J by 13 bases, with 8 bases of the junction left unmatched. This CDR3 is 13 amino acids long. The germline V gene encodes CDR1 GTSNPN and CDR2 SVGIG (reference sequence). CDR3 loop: CAWRGQASDPLHF. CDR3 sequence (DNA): TGTGCCTGGAGGGGACAGGCCTCAGATCCCCTCCACTTT.

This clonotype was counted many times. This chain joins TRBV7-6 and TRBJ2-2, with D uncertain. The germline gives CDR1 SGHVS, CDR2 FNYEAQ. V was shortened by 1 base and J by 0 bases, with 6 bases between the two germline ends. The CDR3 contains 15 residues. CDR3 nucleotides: TGTGCCAGCAGCTTAGGGGCCGCGAACACCGGGGAGCTGTTTTTT. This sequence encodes CASSLGAANTGELFF.

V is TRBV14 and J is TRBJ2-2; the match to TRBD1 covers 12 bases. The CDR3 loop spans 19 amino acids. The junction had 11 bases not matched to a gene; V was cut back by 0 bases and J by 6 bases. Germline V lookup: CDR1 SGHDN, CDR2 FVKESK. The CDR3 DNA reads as TGTGCCAGCAGCCAAGAACGGGACAGGGGGCTCGTCTCACCCGGGGAGCTGTTTTTT. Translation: CASSQERDRGLVSPGELFF. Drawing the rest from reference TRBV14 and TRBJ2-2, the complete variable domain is EAGVTQFPSHSVIEKGQTVTLRCDPISGHDNLYWYRRVMGKEIKFLLHFVKESKQDESGMPNNRFLAERTGGTYSTLKVQPAELEDSGVYFCASSQERDRGLVSPGELFFGEGSRLTVL.

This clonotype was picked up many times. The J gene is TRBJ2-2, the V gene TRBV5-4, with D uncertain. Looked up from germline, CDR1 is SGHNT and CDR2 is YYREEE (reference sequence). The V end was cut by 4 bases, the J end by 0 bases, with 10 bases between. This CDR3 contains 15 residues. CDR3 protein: CASSPSRTNTGELFF. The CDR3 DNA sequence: TGTGCCAGCAGCCCTTCTAGGACGAACACCGGGGAGCTGTTTTTT.

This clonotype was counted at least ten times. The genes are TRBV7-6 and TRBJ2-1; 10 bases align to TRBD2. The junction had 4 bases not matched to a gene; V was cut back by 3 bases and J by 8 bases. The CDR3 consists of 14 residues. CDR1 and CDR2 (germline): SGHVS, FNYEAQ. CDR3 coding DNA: TGTGCCAGCAGCTTTAGCGGGGGGTGGGATGAGCAGTTCTTC. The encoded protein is CASSFSGGWDEQFF. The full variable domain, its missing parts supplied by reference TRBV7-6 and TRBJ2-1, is GAGVSQSPRYKVTKRGQDVALRCDPISGHVSLYWYRQALGQGPEFLTYFNYEAQQDKSGLPNDRFSAERPEGSISTLTIQRTEQRDSAMYRCASSFSGGWDEQFFGPGTRLTVL.

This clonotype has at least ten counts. The CDR3: CSVAGRQGGDTQYF. In nucleotides, the CDR3 is TGCAGCGTTGCCGGGCGACAGGGCGGTGATACGCAGTATTTT. This chain joins TRBV29-1 and TRBJ2-3; 7 nucleotides match TRBD1. CDR1 and CDR2 (germline): SQVTM, ANQGSEA. Losses at the gene ends were 4 bases for V and 6 bases for J; bases not matched to a gene: 10. The CDR3 consists of 14 residues.

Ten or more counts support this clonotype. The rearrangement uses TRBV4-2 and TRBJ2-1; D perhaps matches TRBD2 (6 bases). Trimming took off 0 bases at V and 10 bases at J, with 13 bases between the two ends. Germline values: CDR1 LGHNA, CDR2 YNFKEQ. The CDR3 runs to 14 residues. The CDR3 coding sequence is TGTGCCAGCAGCCAAGAGAGGACTATCGAAGAGCAGTTCTTC. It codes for CASSQERTIEEQFF.

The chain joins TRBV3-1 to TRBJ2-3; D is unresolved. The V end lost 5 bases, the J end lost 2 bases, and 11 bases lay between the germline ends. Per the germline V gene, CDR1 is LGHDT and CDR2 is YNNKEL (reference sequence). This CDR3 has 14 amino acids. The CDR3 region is CASSGLLDTDTQYF. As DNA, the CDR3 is TGTGCCAGCAGCGGCCTCCTTGACACAGATACGCAGTATTTT.

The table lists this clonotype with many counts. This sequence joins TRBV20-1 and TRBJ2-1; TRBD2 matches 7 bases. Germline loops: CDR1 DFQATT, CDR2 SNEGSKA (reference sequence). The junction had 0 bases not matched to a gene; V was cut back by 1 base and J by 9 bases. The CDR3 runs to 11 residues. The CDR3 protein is CSARGGSEQFF. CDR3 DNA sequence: TGCAGTGCTAGAGGCGGGAGTGAGCAGTTCTTC.

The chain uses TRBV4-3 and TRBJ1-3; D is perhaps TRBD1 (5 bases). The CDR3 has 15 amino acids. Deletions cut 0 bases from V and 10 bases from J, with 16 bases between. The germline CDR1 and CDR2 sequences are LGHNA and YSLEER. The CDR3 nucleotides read TGCGCCAGCAGCCAAGATTACCAGGGCCCGGGGACCATATATTTT. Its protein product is CASSQDYQGPGTIYF.

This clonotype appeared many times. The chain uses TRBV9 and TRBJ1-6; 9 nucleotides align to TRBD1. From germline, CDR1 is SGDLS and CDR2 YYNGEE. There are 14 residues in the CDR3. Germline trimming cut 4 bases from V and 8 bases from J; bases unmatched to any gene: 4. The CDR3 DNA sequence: TGTGCCAGCAGCTTGGGACAGGGTGATTCACCCCTCCACTTT. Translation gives CASSLGQGDSPLHF.

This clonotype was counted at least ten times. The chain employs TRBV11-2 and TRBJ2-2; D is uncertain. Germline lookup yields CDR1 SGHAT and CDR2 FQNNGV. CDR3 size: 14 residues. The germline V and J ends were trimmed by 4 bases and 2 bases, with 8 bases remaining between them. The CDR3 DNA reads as TGTGCCAGCAGCTCCGGATACAACACCGGGGAGCTGTTTTTT. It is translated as CASSSGYNTGELFF.

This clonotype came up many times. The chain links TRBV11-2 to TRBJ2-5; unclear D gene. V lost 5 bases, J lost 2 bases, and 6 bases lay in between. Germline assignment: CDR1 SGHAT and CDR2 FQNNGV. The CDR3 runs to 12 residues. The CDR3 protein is CASSLIQETQYF. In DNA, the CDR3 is TGTGCCAGCAGCCTAATTCAAGAGACCCAGTACTTC.

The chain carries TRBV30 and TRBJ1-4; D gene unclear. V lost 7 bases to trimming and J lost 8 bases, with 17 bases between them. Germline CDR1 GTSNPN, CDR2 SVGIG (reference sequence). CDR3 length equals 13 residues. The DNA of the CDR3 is TGTGCCTTCCTACTCCACCAGACCGAAAAACTGTTTTTT. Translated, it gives CAFLLHQTEKLFF. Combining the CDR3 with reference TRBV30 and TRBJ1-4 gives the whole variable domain SQTIHQWPATLVQPVGSPLSLECTVEGTSNPNLYWYRQAAGRGLQLLFYSVGIGQISSEVPQNLSASRPQDRQFILSSKKLLLSDSGFYLCAFLLHQTEKLFFGSGTQLSVL.

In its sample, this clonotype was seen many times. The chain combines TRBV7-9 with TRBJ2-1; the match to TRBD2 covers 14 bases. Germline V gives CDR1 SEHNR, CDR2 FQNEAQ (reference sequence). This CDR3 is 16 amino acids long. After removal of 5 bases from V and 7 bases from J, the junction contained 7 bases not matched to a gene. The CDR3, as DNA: TGTGCCAGCAGCGCGACGACTAGCGGGAGGGTTAATGAGCAGTTCTTC. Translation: CASSATTSGRVNEQFF.

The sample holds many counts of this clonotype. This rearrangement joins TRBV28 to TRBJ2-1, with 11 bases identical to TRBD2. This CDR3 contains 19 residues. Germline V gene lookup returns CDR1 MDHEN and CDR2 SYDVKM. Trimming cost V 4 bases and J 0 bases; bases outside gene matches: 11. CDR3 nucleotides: TGTGCCAGCAGTTCCCTTGATAGCGGGAGGGCGGGCTCCTACAATGAGCAGTTCTTC. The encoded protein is CASSSLDSGRAGSYNEQFF. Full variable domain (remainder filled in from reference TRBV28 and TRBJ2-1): DVKVTQSSRYLVKRTGEKVFLECVQDMDHENMFWYRQDPGLGLRLIYFSYDVKMKEKGDIPEGYSVSREKKERFSLILESASTNQTSMYLCASSSLDSGRAGSYNEQFFGPGTRLTVL.

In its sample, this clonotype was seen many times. CDR3 residues: CASSLSGTSTPSQYF. CDR3 bases: TGTGCCAGCAGCTTATCCGGGACTAGCACTCCTAGCCAGTACTTC. The chain has TRBV7-9 and TRBJ2-4, with 9 nucleotides matching TRBD2. The germline CDR1 and CDR2 sequences are SEHNR and FQNEAQ (reference sequence). The CDR3 length is 15 residues. V dropped 2 bases and J dropped 13; count of bases not matched to a gene: 12.